The entry below describes one T cell receptor beta chain. Its antigen has not been determined. Base qualities are missing; no much larger clone stands one base away. TCRbeta CDR3 regions were amplified from genomic DNA by means of the immunoSEQ Assay, a bias-controlled multiplex PCR. The authors' pipeline ran thus. The number of nucleated cells in each sample was estimated from the amplification of reference gene primers within the assay. Sequence reads were collapsed and filtered to measure the absolute abundance of every unique TCRbeta CDR3 rearrangement. For each sample, productive Simpson clonality was calculated by taking the square root of Simpson's diversity index across productive rearrangements. This immuneACCESS table, as held by TCRdb, lists in-frame sequences with V and J called but not all clones. Of the missing ones, under half trace to an unresolved V gene in checked studies; the others have no known cause. That table gives V, J and clone size, and the DNA gave D and trimming. Across this sample there are fewer than 200,000 clones, with about 74% seen only once. The top ten hold about 3% of the sample.

This sample was taken from a study of blood T cell repertoires in COVID-19 (TCRdb year 2020). For the study in its entirety: Samples from collaborators originated in the United States, Italy and Spain and spanned both the acute and convalescent phases of COVID-19. The samples were drawn from two sources: the first 160 participants of the ongoing ImmuneRACE study, and 1,200 or so subjects contributed by 6 global collaborators. The material from the prospective study consisted of cDNA or gDNA derived from T cells, B-cell-depleted T cells, or PBMCs. Where HLA class I and class II types were available, the types were taken from metadata supplied by the sample provider, not from assay-based typing. Subjects who had been exposed to COVID-19, were actively infected with it, or had recovered from it provided the deeply sampled blood TCRbeta repertoires that made up the dataset. The repertoires were released in a freely available public database meant as a resource for research on the immune response to SARS-CoV-2. Nearly every sample came with metadata listing a de-identified subject ID, COVID-19 status, age in years and sex.

Collaborating institutions collected whole blood in K2EDTA tubes following their own protocols. For TCRbeta analysis, collaborator samples were shipped as frozen whole blood, as isolated PBMCs, or as DNA extracted from either sample type. General study outcomes and caveats: Clinical and demographic metadata were provided uncurated, with the amount varying by source and participant.

Between the V and J ends, shortened by 2 bases and 2 bases respectively, the junction contains 10 bases. Reading from cysteine to phenylalanine, the CDR3 counts 15 amino acids. Of all the DNA, just the CDR3 is kept, 45 bases in frame from base 1. The germline V gene (reference sequence) yields SGHKS for CDR1 and YYEKEE for CDR2. The specimen was peripheral blood. The chain is encoded by TRBV5-5 joined to TRBJ2-2, and the D gene may be TRBD2, 6 bases matching. This clonotype originated in a woman of 80 years or more with acute or convalescent COVID-19. The nucleotides read TGTGCCAGCAGCTTATGGCGGGATAACACCGGGGAGCTGTTTTTT. Translated, it gives CASSLWRDNTGELFF.